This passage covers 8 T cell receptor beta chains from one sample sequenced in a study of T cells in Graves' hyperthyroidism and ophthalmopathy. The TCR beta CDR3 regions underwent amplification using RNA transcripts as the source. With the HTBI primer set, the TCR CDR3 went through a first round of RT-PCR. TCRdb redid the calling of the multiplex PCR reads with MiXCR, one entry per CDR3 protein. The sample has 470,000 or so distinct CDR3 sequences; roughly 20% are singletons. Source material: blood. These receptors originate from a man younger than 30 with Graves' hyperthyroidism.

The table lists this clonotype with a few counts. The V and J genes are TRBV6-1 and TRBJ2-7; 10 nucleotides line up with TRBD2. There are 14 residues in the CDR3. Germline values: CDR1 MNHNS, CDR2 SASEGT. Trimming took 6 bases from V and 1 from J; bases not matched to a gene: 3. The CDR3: CASRKAGGSYEQYF. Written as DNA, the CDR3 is TGTGCCAGCAGAAAAGCGGGAGGGTCCTACGAGCAGTACTTC.

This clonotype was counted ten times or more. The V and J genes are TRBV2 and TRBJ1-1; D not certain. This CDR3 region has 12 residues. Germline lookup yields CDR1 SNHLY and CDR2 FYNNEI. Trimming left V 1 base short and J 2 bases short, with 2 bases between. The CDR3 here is CASSEDNTEAFF. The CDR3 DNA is TGTGCCAGCAGTGAAGATAACACTGAAGCTTTCTTT.

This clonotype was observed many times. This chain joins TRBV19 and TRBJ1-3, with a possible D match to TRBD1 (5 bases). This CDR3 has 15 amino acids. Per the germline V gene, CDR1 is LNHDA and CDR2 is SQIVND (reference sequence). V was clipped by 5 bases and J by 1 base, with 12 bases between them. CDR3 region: CASSLGTASGNTIYF. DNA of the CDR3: TGTGCCAGTAGTCTCGGGACGGCATCTGGAAACACCATATATTTT.

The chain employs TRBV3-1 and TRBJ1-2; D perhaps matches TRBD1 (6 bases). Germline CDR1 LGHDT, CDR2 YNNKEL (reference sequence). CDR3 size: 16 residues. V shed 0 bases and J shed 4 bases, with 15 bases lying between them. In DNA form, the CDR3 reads TGTGCCAGCAGCCAAGATCCCACAGGGACTCCCTATGGCTACACCTTC. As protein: CASSQDPTGTPYGYTF.

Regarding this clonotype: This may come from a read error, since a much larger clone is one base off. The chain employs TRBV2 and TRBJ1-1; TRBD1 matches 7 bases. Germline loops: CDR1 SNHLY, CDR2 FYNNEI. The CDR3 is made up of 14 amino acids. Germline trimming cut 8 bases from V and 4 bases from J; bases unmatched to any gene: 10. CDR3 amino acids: CASDRDETITEAFF. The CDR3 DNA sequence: TGTGCCAGCGACAGGGATGAAACGATCACTGAAGCTTTCTTT.

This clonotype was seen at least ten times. The CDR3 nucleotides are TGCGCCAGCAGCTTCAGTGGAGGCTCCTACGAGCAGTACTTC. It translates to CASSFSGGSYEQYF. This chain links TRBV5-1 with TRBJ2-7; a possible D gene is TRBD2 (5 bases). The germline CDR1 and CDR2 sequences are SGHRS and YFSETQ. The CDR3 totals 14 residues. The V and J ends lost 2 bases and 0 bases respectively, with 9 bases between them.

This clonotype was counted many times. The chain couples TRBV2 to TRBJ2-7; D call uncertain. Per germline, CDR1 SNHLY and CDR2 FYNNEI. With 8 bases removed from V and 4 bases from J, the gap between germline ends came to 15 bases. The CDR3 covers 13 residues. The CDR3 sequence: CASLEQHPYEQYF. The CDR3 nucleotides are TGTGCCAGCCTGGAACAGCACCCTTACGAGCAGTACTTC.

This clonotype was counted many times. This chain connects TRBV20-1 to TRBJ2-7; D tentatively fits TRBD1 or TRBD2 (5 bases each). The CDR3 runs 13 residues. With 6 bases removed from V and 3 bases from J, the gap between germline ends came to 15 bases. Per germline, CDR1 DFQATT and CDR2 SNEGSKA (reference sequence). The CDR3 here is CSASDWGNYEQYF. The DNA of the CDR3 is TGCAGTGCCTCCGACTGGGGGAACTACGAGCAGTACTTC.